The text below deals with one T cell receptor beta chain. The source of the sample is a study of blood T cell repertoires in COVID-19. Overall study context: Spain, Italy and the United States supplied samples that represented acute and convalescent COVID-19. Sample material is recorded as cDNA or gDNA derived from T cells, B-cell-depleted T cells, or PBMCs.

The V gene end was trimmed by 1 base and the J gene end by 1 base; junction bases not matched to a gene: 7. There are 18 residues in the CDR3. The germline gives CDR1 LNHDA, CDR2 SQIVND (reference sequence). How the authors handled the data: Estimation of nucleated cell counts relied on the amplification of reference gene primers. Clones were read by immunoSEQ multiplex PCR, and TCRdb kept only the in-frame ones, dropping some. V and J calls and clone size are given by that table; D and trimming were obtained from the DNA. The profile shows under 300,000 clones, around 83% of them singletons. The sequence came from an elderly man with acute or convalescent COVID-19. The chain is built from TRBV19 and TRBJ1-5; 10 positions match TRBD1. Sequenced sample: peripheral blood. CDR3 nucleotide sequence: TGTGCCAGTAGTATAGTTCGACAGGGGGCCACCAGCAATCAGCCCCAGCATTTT. Its translation is CASSIVRQGATSNQPQHF.